This T cell receptor beta chain is drawn from a study of persistence of HIV-infected CD4 T cells. Across the whole study: A median of approximately eight years of suppressive ART preceded sampling.

V was clipped by 7 bases and J by 0 bases, with 22 bases between them. Germline CDR1 and CDR2: MDHEN and SYDVKM. CDR3 length equals 18 residues. Regarding this clone: The target antigen is unknown.

Sequencing used immunoSEQ version 4 in survey mode. This table comes from immunoSEQ multiplex PCR, and its TCRdb copy is limited to in-frame clones, with some not included. The top ten hold roughly 18% of the sample, which has about 32,000 clones, 65% to 90% seen once. The stimulus was an HIV-1 Gag 15-mer peptide pool, roughly 1 ug/peptide/mL. CD40L-negative CD69-negative CD45RO-high memory CD4+ T cells were sorted as populations depleted of antigen-responding cells. Inclusion required CMV-positive serology and CD4+ counts above 400 cells/uL. The TCR comes from an adult woman with HIV who was CMV-seropositive. Material: CD4+ T cells sorted from PBMCs after roughly 18-hour stimulation, obtained from a patient who received antiretroviral therapy. The genes are TRBV28 and TRBJ1-3, with a possible D match to TRBD1 (6 bases). As DNA, the CDR3 is TGTGCCAGCATTACCAATCGACAGGCGGGCCCCTCTGGAAACACCATATATTTT. This translates into CASITNRQAGPSGNTIYF.